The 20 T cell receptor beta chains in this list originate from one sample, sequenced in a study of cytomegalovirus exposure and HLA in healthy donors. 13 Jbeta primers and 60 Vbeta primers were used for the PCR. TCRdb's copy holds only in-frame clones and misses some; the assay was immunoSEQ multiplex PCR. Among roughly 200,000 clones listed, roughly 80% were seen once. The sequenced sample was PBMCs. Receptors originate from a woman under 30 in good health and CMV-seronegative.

CDR3 sequence (DNA): TGTGCCAGCAGCCTAGAAAGGGGCGAGCAGTACTTC. Protein sequence: CASSLERGEQYF. This sequence joins TRBV13 and TRBJ2-7; tentative D call: TRBD1 (5 bases). The CDR3 has 12 residues. V dropped 5 bases and J dropped 6 bases, with 11 bases sitting between them. The germline CDR1 and CDR2 sequences are PRHDT and FYEKMQ (reference sequence).

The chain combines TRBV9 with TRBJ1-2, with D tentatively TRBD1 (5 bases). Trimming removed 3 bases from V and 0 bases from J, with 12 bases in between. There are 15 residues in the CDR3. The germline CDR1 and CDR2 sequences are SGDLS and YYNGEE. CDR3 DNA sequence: TGTGCCAGCAGCGCGGTCTCAGGGACTAACTATGGCTACACCTTC. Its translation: CASSAVSGTNYGYTF.

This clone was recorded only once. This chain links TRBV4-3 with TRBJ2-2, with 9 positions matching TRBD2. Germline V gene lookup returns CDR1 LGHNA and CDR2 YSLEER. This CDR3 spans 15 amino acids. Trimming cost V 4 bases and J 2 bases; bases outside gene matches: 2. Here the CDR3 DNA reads TGCGCCAGCAGCCCGACTAGCGGAAACACCGGGGAGCTGTTTTTT. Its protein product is CASSPTSGNTGELFF.

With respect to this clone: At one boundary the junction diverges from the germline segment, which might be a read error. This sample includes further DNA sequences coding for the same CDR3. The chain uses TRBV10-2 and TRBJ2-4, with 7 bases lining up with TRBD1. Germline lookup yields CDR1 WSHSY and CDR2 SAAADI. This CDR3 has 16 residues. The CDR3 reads CASSSRQGLAKNIQYF. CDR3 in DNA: TGCGCCAGCAGTTCACGACAGGGCCTAGCCAAAAACATCCAGTACTTC.

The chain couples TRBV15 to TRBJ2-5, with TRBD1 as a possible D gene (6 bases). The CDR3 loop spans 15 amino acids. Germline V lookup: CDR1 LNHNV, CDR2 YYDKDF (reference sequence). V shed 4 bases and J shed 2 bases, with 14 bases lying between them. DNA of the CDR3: TGTGCCACCAGCAAACAGGGTCTTCTACAAGAGACCCAGTACTTC. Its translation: CATSKQGLLQETQYF.

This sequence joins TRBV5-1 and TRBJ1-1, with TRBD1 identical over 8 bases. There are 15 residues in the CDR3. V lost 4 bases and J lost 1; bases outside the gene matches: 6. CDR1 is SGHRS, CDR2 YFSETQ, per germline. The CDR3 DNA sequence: TGCGCCAGCAGCCTACAGGACAGGGAGAACACTGAAGCTTTCTTT. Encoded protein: CASSLQDRENTEAFF.

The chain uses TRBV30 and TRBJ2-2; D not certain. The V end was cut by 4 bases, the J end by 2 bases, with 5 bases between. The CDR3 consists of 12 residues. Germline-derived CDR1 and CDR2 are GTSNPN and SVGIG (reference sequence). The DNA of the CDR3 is TGTGCCTGGACAGATAACACCGGGGAGCTGTTTTTT. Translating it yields CAWTDNTGELFF.

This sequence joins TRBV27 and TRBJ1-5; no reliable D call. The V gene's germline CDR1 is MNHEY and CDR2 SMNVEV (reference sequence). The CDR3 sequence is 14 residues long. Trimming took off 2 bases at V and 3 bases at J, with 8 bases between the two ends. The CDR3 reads CASSLVGPNQPQHF. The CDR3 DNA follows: TGTGCCAGCAGTTTAGTGGGCCCCAATCAGCCCCAGCATTTT.

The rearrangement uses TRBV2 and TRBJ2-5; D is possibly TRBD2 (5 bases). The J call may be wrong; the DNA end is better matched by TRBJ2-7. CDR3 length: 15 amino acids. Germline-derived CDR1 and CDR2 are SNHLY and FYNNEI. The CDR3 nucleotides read TGTGCCAGCAGCGCTCTCACTAGTAGAGGTGGCGAGCAGTACTTC. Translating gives CASSALTSRGGEQYF.

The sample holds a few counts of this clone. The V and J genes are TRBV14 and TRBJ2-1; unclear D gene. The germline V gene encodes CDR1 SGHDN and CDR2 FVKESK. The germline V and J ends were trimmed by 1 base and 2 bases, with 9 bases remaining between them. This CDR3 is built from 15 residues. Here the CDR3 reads CASSQVILPYNEQFF. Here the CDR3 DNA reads TGTGCCAGCAGCCAAGTTATCCTTCCCTACAATGAGCAGTTCTTC.

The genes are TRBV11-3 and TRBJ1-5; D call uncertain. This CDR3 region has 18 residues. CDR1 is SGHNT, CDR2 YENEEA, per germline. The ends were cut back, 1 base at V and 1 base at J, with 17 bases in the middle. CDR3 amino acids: CASSLGMNRWWSNQPQHF. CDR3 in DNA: TGTGCCAGCAGCTTAGGAATGAATCGGTGGTGGAGCAATCAGCCCCAGCATTTT.

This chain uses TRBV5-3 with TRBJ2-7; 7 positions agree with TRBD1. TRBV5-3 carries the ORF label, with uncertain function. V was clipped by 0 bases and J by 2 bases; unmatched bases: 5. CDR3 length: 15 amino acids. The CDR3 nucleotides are TGTGCCAGAAGCTTGGAACAGGGGACCCCCTACGAGCAGTACGTC. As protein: CARSLEQGTPYEQYV.

The CDR3 protein is CSVEDHTWQKNTEAFF. The CDR3 DNA follows: TGCAGCGTTGAAGACCACACGTGGCAGAAGAACACTGAAGCTTTCTTT. This chain links TRBV29-1 with TRBJ1-1, with D uncertain. V gave up 0 bases and J gave up 1 base, with 15 bases separating them. The CDR3 runs 16 residues. Germline V gene data show CDR1 as SQVTM and CDR2 as ANQGSEA.

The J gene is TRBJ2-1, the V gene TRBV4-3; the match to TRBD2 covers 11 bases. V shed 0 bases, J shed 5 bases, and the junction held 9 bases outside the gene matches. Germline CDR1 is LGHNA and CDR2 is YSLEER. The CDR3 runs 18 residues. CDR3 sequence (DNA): TGCGCCAGCAGCCAAGATGGGCGACTAGCGGGAAAGGACAATGAGCAGTTCTTC. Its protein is CASSQDGRLAGKDNEQFF.

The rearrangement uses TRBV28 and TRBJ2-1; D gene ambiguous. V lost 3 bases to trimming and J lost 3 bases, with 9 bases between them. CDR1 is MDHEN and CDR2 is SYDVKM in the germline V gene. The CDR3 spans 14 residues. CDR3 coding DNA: TGTGCCAGCAGTTTTCTCCGTCTCTACAATGAGCAGTTCTTC. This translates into CASSFLRLYNEQFF.

CDR3 protein: CASTPGLHQDTQYF. DNA of the CDR3: TGTGCCAGCACCCCGGGACTACATCAAGATACGCAGTATTTT. The rearrangement uses TRBV2 and TRBJ2-3; 7 nucleotides align to TRBD2. The J segment lost 5 bases and the V segment lost 7 bases, leaving 9 bases of the junction unmatched. The CDR3 consists of 14 residues. The V gene's germline CDR1 is SNHLY and CDR2 FYNNEI.

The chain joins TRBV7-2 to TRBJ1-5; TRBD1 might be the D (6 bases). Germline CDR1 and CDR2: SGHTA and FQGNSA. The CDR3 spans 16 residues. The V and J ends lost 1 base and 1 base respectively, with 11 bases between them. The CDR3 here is CASSLGGGRSNQPQHF. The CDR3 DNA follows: TGTGCCAGCAGCTTAGGAGGGGGAAGGAGCAATCAGCCCCAGCATTTT.

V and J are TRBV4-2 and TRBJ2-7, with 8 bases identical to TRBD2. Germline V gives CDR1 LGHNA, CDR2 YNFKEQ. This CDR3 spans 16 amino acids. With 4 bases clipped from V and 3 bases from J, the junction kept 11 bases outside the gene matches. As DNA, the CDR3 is TGTGCCAGCAGCCCCGATCTCGGGAGGGCCGTCTACGAGCAGTACTTC. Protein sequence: CASSPDLGRAVYEQYF.

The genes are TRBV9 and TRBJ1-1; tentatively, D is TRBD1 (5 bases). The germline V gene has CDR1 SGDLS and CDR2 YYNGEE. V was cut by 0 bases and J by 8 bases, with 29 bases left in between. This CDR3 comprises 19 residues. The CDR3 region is CASSVEPHGGEFTLPEAFF. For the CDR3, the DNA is TGTGCCAGCAGCGTAGAGCCCCACGGGGGAGAGTTCACCCTTCCCGAAGCTTTCTTT.

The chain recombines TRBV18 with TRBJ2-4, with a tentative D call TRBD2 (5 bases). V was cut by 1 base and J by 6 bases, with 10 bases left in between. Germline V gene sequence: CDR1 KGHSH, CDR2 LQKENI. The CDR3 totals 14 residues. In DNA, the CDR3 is TGTGCCAGCTCACCACTTCTAGGAGGAAACATTCAGTACTTC. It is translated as CASSPLLGGNIQYF.